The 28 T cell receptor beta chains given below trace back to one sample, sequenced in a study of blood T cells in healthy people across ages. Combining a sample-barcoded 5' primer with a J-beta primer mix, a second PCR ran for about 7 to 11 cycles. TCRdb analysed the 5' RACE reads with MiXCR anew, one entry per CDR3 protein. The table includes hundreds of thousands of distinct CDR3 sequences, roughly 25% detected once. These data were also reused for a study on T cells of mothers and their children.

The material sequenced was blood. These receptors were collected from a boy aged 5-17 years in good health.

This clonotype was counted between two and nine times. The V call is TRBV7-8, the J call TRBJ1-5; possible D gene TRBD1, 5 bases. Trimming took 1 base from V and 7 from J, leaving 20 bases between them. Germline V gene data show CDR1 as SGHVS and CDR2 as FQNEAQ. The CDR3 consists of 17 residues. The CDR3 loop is CASSLGGFRERLQPQHF. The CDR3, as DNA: TGTGCCAGCAGCTTAGGAGGGTTCAGGGAACGATTACAGCCCCAGCATTTT.

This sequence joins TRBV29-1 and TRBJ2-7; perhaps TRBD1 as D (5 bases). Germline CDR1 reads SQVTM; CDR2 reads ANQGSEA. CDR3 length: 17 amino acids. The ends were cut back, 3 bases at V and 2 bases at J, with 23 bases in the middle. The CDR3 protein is CSVDPSPDRQAAYEQYF. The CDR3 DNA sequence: TGCAGCGTTGACCCGTCGCCAGACAGACAAGCCGCCTACGAGCAGTACTTC.

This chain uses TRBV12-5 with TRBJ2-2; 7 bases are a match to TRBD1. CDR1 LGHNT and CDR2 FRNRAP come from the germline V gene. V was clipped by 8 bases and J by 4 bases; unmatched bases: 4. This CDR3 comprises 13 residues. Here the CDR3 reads CASRQGGTGELFF. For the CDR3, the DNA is TGTGCTAGTCGACAGGGTGGCACCGGGGAGCTGTTTTTT.

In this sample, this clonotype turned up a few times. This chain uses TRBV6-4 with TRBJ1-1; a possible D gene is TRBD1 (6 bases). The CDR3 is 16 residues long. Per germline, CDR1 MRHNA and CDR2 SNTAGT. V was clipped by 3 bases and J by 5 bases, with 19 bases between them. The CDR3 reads CASSELPGQSGTEAFF. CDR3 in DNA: TGTGCCAGCAGTGAACTTCCGGGACAAAGTGGGACTGAAGCTTTCTTT.

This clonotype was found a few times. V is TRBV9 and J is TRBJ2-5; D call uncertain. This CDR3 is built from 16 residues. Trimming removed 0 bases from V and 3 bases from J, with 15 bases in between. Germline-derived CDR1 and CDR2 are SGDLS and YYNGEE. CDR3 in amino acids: CASSVDVVVGEETQYF. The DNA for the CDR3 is TGTGCCAGCAGCGTAGATGTAGTCGTGGGTGAAGAGACCCAGTACTTC.

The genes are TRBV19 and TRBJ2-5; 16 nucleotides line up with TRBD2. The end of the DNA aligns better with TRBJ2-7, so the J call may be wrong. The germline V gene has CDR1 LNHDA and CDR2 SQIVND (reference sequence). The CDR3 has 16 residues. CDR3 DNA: TGTGCCAGTAGTATGGGACTAGCGGGAGGGGTCTACGAGCAGTACTTC. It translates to CASSMGLAGGVYEQYF.

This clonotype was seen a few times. CDR3: CASSSPQAGAREQYF. In nucleotides, the CDR3 is TGTGCCAGCAGTTCCCCCCAAGCGGGAGCCAGGGAGCAGTACTTC. The rearrangement joins TRBV27 to TRBJ2-7, with TRBD2 identical over 8 bases. The CDR3 is made up of 15 amino acids. Per germline, CDR1 MNHEY and CDR2 SMNVEV (reference sequence). V shed 4 bases, J shed 7 bases, and the junction held 12 bases outside the gene matches.

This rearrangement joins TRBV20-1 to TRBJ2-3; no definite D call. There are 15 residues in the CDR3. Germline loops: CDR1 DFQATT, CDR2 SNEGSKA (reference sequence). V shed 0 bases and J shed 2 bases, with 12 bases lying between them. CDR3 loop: CSARDHDQITDTQYF. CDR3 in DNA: TGCAGTGCTAGAGATCACGATCAGATCACAGATACGCAGTATTTT.

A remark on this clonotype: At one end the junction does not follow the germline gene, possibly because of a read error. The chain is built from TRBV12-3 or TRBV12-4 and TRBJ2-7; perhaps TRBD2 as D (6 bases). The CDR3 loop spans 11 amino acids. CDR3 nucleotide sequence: TGTGCCAACAGTTCCCGGGGGGAGCAGTACTTC. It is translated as CANSSRGEQYF.

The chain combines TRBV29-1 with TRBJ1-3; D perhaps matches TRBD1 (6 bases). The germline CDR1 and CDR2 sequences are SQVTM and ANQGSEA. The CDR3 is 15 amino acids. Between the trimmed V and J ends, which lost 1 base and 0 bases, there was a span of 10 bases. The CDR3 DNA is TGCAGCGTTGAAGTGGGGGCCAACTCTGGAAACACCATATATTTT. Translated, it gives CSVEVGANSGNTIYF.

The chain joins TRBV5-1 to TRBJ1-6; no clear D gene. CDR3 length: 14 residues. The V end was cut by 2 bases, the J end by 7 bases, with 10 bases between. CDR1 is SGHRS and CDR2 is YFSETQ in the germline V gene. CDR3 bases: TGCGCCAGCAGCTTACCAGGAACCAATTCACCCCTCCACTTT. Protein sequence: CASSLPGTNSPLHF.

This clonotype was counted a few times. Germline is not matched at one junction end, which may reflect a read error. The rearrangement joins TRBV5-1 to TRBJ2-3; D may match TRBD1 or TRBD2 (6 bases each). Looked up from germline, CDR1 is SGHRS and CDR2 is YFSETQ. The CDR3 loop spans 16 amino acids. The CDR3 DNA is TGCGCCAGCAGGTTGGATGGTAGCGTGAAGGGGGGTACGCAGTATTTT. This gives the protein CASRLDGSVKGGTQYF.

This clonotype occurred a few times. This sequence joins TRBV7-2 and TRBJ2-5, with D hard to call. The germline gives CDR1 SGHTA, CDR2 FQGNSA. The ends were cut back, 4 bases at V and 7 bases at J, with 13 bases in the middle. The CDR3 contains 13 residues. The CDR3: CASSSEGLGTQYF. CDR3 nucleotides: TGTGCCAGCAGCTCCGAAGGTTTGGGGACCCAGTACTTC.

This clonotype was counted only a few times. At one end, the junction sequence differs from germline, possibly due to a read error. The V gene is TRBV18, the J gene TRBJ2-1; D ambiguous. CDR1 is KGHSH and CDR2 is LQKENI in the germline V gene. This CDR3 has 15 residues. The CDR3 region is CTSSPMIADKDEQFF. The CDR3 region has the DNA TGTACCAGCTCACCAATGATAGCAGATAAGGATGAGCAGTTCTTC.

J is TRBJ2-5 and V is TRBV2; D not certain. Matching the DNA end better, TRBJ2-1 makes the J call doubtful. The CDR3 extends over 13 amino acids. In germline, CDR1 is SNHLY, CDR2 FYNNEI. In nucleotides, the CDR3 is TGTGCCAGCCATAGACACTTTTACAATGAGCAGTTCTTC. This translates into CASHRHFYNEQFF.

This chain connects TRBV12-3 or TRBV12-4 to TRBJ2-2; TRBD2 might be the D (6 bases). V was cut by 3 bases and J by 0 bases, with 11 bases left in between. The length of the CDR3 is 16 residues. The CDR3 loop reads CASSFRGVSNTGELFF. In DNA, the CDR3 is TGTGCCAGCAGTTTTCGCGGGGTGTCGAACACCGGGGAGCTGTTTTTT.

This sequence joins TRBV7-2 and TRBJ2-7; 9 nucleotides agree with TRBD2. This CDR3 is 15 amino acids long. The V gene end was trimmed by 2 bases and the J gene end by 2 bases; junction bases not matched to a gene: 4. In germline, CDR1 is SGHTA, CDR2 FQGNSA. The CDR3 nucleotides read TGTGCCAGCAGCTTAAGGTCTAGCGGGGCCTACGAGCAGTACTTC. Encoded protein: CASSLRSSGAYEQYF.

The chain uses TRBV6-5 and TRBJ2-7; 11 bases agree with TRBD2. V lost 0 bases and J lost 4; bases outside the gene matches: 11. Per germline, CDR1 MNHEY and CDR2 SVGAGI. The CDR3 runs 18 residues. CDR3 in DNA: TGTGCCAGCAGTTACTCTTCCCCCACTAGCGGGGGCTCTTACGAGCAGTACTTC. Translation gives CASSYSSPTSGGSYEQYF.

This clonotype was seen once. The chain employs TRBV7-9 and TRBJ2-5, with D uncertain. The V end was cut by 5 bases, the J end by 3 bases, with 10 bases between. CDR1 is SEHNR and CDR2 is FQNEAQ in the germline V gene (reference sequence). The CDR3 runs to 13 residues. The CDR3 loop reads CASSLQPEETQYF. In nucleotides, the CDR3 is TGTGCCAGCAGCCTACAGCCTGAAGAGACCCAGTACTTC.

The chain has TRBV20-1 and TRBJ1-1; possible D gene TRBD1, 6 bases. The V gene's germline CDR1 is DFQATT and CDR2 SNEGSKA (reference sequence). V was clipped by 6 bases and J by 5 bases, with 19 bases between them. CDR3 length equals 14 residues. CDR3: CSALSRGLWTEAFF. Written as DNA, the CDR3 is TGCAGTGCCCTATCCCGGGGGCTGTGGACTGAAGCTTTCTTT.

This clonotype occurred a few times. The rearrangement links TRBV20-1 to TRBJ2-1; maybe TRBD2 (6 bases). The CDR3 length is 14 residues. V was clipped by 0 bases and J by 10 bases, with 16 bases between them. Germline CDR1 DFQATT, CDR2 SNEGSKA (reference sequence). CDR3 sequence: CSAREEGRVHEQFF. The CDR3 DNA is TGCAGTGCTAGAGAGGAGGGACGGGTGCACGAGCAGTTCTTC.

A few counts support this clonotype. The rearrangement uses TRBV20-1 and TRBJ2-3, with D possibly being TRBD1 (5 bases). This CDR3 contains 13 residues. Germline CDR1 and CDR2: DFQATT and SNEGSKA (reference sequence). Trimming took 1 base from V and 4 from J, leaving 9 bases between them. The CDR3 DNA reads TGCAGTGCTAGAGCCCCAGGGCCAGATACGCAGTATTTT. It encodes CSARAPGPDTQYF.

Here the CDR3 DNA reads TGTGCCAGCAGTTCCCCGGGGGGAGGGAAACTGTTTTTT. As protein: CASSSPGGGKLFF. This chain uses TRBV6-5 with TRBJ1-4, with a tentative D call TRBD1 (5 bases). Germline V gene lookup returns CDR1 MNHEY and CDR2 SVGAGI. V lost 4 bases, J lost 11 bases, and 14 bases lay in between. The CDR3 extends over 13 amino acids.

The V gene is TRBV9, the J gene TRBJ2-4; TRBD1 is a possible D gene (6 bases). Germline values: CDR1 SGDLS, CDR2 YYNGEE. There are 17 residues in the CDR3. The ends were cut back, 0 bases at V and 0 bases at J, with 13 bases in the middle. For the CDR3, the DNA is TGTGCCAGCAGCGTAGGACGGGACACACTAGCCAAAAACATTCAGTACTTC. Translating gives CASSVGRDTLAKNIQYF.

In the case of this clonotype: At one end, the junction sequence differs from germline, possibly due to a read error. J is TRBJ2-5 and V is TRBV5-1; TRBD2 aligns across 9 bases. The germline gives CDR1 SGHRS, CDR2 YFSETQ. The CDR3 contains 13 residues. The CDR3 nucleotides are TGCGGCAGCGATAGCGGGGGCCAGGAGACCCAGTACTTC. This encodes CGSDSGGQETQYF.

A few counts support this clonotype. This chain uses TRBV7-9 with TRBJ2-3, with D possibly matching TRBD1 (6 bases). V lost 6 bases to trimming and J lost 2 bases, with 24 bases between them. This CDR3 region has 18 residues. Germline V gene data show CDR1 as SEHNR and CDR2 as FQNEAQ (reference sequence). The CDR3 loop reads CASSQAWWDIGSTDTQYF. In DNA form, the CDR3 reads TGTGCCAGCAGTCAGGCGTGGTGGGACATTGGGTCCACAGATACGCAGTATTTT.

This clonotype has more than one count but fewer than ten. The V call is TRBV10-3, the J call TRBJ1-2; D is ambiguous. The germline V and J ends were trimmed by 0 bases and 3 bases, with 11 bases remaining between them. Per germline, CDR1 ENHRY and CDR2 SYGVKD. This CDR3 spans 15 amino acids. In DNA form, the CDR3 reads TGTGCCATCAGTGAGTCAGGGTATCAAGACTATGGCTACACCTTC. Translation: CAISESGYQDYGYTF.

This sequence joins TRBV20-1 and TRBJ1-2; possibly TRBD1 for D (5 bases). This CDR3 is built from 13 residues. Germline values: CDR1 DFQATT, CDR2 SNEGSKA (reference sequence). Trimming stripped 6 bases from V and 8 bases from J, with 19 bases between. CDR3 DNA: TGCAGTGCCCAAGGCTGGGGCAAGTCAGGCTACACCTTC. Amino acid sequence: CSAQGWGKSGYTF.